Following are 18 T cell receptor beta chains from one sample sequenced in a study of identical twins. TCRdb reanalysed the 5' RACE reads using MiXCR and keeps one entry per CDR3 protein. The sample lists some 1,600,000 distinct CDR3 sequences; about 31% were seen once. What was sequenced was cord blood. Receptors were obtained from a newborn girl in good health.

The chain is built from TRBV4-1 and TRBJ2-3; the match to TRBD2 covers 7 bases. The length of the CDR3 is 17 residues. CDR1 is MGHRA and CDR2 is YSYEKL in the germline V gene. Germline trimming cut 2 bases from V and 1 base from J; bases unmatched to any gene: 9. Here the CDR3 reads CASSQPGLVAGTDTQYF. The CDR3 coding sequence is TGCGCCAGCAGCCAACCTGGACTAGTGGCTGGCACAGATACGCAGTATTTT.

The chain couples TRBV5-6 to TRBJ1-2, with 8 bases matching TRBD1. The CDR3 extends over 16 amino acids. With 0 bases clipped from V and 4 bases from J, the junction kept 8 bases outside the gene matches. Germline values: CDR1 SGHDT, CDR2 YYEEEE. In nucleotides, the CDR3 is TGTGCCAGCAGCTTGGCTCCGACAGGGGCCCCCTATGGCTACACCTTC. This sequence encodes CASSLAPTGAPYGYTF.

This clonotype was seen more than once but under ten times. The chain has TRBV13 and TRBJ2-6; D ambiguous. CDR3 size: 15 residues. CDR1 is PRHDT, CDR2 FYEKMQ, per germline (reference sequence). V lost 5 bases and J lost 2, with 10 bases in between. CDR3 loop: CASSPNFAGANVLTF. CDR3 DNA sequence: TGTGCCAGCAGCCCGAATTTCGCTGGGGCCAACGTCCTGACTTTC. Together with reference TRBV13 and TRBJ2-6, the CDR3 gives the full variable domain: AAGVIQSPRHLIKEKRETATLKCYPIPRHDTVYWYQQGPGQDPQFLISFYEKMQSDKGSIPDRFSAQQFSDYHSELNMSSLELGDSALYFCASSPNFAGANVLTFGAGSRLTVL.

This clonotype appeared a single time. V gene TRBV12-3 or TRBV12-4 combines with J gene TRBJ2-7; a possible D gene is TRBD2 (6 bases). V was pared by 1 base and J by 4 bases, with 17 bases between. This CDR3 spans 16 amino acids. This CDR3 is CASSLEASRGLYEQYF. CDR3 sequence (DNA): TGTGCCAGCAGTTTAGAAGCCTCGAGGGGACTTTACGAGCAGTACTTC.

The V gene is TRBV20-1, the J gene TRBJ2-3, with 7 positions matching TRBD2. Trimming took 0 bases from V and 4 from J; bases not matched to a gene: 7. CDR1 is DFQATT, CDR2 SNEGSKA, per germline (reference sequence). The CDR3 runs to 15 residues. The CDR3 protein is CSARDAGEGADTQYF. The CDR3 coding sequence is TGCAGTGCTAGAGATGCGGGAGAGGGAGCAGATACGCAGTATTTT.

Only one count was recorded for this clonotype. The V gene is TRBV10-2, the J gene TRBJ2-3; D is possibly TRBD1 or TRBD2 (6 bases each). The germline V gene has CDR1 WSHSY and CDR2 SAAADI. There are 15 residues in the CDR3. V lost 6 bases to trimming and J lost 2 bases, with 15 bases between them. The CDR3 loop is CASRGNGGPTDTQYF. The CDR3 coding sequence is TGCGCCAGCAGGGGGAACGGGGGCCCCACAGATACGCAGTATTTT.

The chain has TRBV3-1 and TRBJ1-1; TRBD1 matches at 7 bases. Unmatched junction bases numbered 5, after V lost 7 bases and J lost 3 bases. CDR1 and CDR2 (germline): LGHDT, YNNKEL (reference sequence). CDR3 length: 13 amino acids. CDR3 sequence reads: CASTPDRDTEAFF. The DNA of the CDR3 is TGTGCCAGCACCCCAGACAGGGACACTGAAGCTTTCTTT.

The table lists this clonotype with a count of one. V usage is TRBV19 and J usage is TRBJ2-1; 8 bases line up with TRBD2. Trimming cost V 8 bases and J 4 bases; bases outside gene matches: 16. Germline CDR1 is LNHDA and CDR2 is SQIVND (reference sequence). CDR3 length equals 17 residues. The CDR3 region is CASFQAGGPYIYNEQFF. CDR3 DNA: TGTGCCAGTTTTCAGGCGGGAGGCCCCTACATTTACAATGAGCAGTTCTTC.

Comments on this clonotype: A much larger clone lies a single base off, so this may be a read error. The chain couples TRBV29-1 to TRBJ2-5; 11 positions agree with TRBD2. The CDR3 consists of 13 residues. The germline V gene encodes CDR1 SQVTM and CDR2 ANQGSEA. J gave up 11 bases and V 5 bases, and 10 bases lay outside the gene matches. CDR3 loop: CSVRGLAVNEQYF. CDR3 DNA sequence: TGCAGCGTTAGGGGACTAGCGGTCAATGAGCAGTACTTC.

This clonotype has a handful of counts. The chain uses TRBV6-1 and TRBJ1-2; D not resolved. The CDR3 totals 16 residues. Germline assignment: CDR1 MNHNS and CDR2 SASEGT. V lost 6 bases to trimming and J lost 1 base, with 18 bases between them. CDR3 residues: CASRSREWVLNYGYTF. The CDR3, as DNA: TGTGCCAGCAGGTCCAGAGAGTGGGTCCTTAACTATGGCTACACCTTC.

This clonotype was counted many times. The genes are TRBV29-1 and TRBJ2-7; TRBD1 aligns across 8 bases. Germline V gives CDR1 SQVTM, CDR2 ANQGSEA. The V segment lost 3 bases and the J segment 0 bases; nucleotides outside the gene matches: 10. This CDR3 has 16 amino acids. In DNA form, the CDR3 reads TGCAGCGTTGAGTTCAAGGACAGGGCCGCCTCCTACGAGCAGTACTTC. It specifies CSVEFKDRAASYEQYF.

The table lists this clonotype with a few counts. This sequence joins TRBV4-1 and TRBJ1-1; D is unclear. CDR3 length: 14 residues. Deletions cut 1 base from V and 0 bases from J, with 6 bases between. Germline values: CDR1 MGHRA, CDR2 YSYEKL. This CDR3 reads CASSQVVVNTEAFF. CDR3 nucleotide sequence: TGCGCCAGCAGCCAAGTTGTAGTGAACACTGAAGCTTTCTTT.

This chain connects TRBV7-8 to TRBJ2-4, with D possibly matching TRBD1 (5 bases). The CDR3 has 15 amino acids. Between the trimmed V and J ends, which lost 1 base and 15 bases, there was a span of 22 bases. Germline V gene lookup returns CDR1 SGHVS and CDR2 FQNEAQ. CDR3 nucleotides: TGTGCCAGCAGCTTAGACCTGACAGTTTCCTACGAGCGGTACTTC. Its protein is CASSLDLTVSYERYF.

CDR3 region: CSAREFGRGLLGYTF. As DNA, the CDR3 is TGCAGTGCTAGAGAGTTCGGCAGGGGATTATTGGGCTACACCTTC. The chain employs TRBV20-1 and TRBJ1-2, with a weak D call TRBD1 (6 bases). Germline assignment: CDR1 DFQATT and CDR2 SNEGSKA (reference sequence). This CDR3 is 15 amino acids long. V dropped 0 bases and J dropped 8 bases, with 19 bases sitting between them.

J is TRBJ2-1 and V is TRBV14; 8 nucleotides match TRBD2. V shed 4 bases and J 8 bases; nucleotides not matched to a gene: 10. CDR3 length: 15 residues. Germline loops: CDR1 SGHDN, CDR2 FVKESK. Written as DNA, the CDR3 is TGTGCCAGCAGCCCCGGTAAGCGGGAGAAGGATGAGCAGTTCTTC. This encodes CASSPGKREKDEQFF.

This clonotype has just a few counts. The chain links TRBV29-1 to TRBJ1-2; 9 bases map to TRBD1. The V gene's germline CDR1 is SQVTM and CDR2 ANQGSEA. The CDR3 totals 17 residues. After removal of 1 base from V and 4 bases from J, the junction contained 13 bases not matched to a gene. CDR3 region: CSVEGWGQGSVSYGYTF. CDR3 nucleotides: TGCAGCGTTGAAGGGTGGGGACAGGGATCCGTAAGCTATGGCTACACCTTC.

The CDR3 bases are TGCAGTGCTAGGCCCAGGACTACCCCCTTATACTATGGCTACACCTTC. It is translated as CSARPRTTPLYYGYTF. The chain links TRBV20-1 to TRBJ1-2, with D hard to call. Germline CDR1 DFQATT, CDR2 SNEGSKA (reference sequence). This CDR3 is 16 amino acids long. V was trimmed by 3 bases and J by 3 bases, leaving 20 bases between them.

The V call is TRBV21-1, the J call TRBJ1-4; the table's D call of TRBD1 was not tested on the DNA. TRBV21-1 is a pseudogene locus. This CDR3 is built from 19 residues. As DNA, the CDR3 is TGTGCCAGCAGCAAAGTGGAGGGACAGGGAGGTGCAACTAATGAAAAACTGTTTTTT. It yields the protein CASSKVEGQGGATNEKLFF.